A selection of T cell receptor beta chains follows, all from one sample in a study of cytomegalovirus exposure and HLA in healthy donors. This table comes from immunoSEQ multiplex PCR, and its TCRdb copy is limited to in-frame clones, with some not included. The profile shows roughly 73,000 clones, about four fifths of them singletons. Sequenced input: PBMCs. The origin of the receptors is a man between 40 and 49 years old in good health and CMV-seronegative. The CDR3 runs from the conserved cysteine through the conserved F or W. A D gene is named only where the DNA matches it firmly. Clone size is stated in some rows and not others, as once, few, many or a class when expanded.

d_call: .; j_call: TRBJ1-5; clone_size: .; v_call: TRBV2; cdr3_aa: CASSAGVDQPQHF; cdr3_nt: TGTGCCAGCAGTGCAGGGGTGGACCAGCCCCAGCATTTT
d_call: TRBD1; j_call: TRBJ1-2; clone_size: .; v_call: TRBV6-1; cdr3_aa: CASSVATGVPNYGYTF; cdr3_nt: TGTGCCAGCAGTGTGGCGACAGGGGTCCCTAACTATGGCTACACCTTC
d_call: TRBD1; j_call: TRBJ2-2; clone_size: .; v_call: TRBV28; cdr3_aa: CASGQVAGSTGELFF; cdr3_nt: TGTGCCAGCGGACAGGTGGCAGGGAGCACCGGGGAGCTGTTTTTT
d_call: .; j_call: TRBJ1-4; clone_size: .; v_call: TRBV4-3; cdr3_aa: CASSQDPRAATNEKLFF; cdr3_nt: TGCGCCAGCAGCCAAGATCCCAGGGCAGCAACTAATGAAAAACTGTTTTTT
d_call: TRBD2; j_call: TRBJ2-3; clone_size: .; v_call: TRBV7-2; cdr3_aa: CASSFQRGGQDTQYF; cdr3_nt: TGTGCCAGCAGCTTTCAGCGGGGGGGCCAAGATACGCAGTATTTT
d_call: TRBD1; j_call: TRBJ2-7; clone_size: .; v_call: TRBV14; cdr3_aa: CASSPGTGEDYEQYF; cdr3_nt: TGTGCCAGCAGCCCCGGGACAGGGGAAGATTACGAGCAGTACTTC
d_call: .; j_call: TRBJ2-2; clone_size: .; v_call: TRBV16; cdr3_aa: CASSYGLVNTGELFF; cdr3_nt: TGTGCCAGCAGCTACGGACTGGTCAACACCGGGGAGCTGTTTTTT
d_call: TRBD1; j_call: TRBJ1-2; clone_size: once; v_call: TRBV18; cdr3_aa: CASSGQALTNYGYTF; cdr3_nt: TGTGCCAGCTCCGGACAGGCCCTCACTAACTATGGCTACACCTTC
d_call: TRBD1; j_call: TRBJ1-1; clone_size: .; v_call: TRBV5-4; cdr3_aa: CASSLDQGALNTEAFF; cdr3_nt: TGTGCCAGCAGCTTGGATCAGGGGGCATTGAACACTGAAGCTTTCTTT
d_call: .; j_call: TRBJ1-3; clone_size: .; v_call: TRBV5-1; cdr3_aa: CASSFGWGDSGNTIYF; cdr3_nt: TGCGCCAGCAGCTTTGGGTGGGGAGACTCTGGAAACACCATATATTTT
d_call: .; j_call: TRBJ2-7; clone_size: .; v_call: TRBV7-3; cdr3_aa: CASSLAAGVSYEQYF; cdr3_nt: TGTGCCAGCAGCTTAGCGGCAGGGGTATCCTACGAGCAGTACTTT